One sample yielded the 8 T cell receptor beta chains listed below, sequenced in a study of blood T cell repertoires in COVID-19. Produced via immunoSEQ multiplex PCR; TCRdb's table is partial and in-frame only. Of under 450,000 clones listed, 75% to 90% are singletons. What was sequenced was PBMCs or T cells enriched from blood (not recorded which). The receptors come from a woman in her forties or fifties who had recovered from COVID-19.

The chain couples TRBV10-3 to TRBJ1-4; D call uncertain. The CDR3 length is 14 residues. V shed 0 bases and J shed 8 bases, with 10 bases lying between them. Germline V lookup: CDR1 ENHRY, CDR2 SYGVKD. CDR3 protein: CAISESNTYEKLFF. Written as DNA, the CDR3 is TGTGCCATCAGTGAGTCGAACACATACGAAAAACTGTTTTTT.

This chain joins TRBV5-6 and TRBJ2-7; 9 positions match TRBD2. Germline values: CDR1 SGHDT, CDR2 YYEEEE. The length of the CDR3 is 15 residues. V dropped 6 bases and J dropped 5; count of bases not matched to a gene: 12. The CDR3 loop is CASTELGTSLNEQYF. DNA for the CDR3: TGTGCCAGCACCGAACTGGGGACTAGCCTAAACGAGCAGTACTTC.

The CDR3 DNA reads as TGCGCCAGCAGCCTTTCACCCATGGACAGGAAGATACCTAACTATGGCTACACCTTC. This sequence encodes CASSLSPMDRKIPNYGYTF. The rearrangement uses TRBV5-1 and TRBJ1-2; 7 bases align to TRBD1. Losses at the gene ends were 4 bases for V and 0 bases for J; bases not matched to a gene: 18. CDR3 size: 19 residues. Germline CDR1 is SGHRS and CDR2 is YFSETQ.

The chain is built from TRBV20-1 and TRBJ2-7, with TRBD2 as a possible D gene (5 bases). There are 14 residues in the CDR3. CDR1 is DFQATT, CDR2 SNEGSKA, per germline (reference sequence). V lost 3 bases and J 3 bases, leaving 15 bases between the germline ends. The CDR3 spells CSASTWLAFYEQYF. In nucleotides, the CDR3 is TGCAGTGCTAGTACTTGGCTAGCATTCTACGAGCAGTACTTC.

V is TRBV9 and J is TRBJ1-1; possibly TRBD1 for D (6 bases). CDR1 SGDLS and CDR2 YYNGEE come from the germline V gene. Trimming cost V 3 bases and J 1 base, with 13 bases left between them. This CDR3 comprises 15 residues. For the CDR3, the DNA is TGTGCCAGCAGCGCCACCACAGGGAGGAACACTGAAGCTTTCTTT. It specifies CASSATTGRNTEAFF.

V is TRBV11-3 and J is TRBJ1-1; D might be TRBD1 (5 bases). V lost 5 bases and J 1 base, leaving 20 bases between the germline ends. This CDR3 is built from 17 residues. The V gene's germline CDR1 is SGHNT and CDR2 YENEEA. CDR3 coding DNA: TGTGCCAGCAGCCTCAGTTCCTGGGGCTTTTCGAACACTGAAGCTTTCTTT. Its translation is CASSLSSWGFSNTEAFF.

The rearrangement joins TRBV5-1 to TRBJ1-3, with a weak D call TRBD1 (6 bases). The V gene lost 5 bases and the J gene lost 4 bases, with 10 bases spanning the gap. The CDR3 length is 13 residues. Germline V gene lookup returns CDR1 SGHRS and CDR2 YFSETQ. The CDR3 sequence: CASRSGQGNTIYF. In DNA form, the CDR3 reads TGCGCCAGCAGATCAGGACAGGGAAACACCATATATTTT.

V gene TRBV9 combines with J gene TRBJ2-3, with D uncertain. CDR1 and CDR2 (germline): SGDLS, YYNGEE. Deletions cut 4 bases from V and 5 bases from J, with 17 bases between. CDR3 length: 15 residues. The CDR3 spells CASSPLGGRRDTQYF. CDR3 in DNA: TGTGCCAGCAGCCCGTTAGGTGGGCGAAGAGATACGCAGTATTTT.